Below are 4 T cell receptor beta chains sequenced from a single sample in a study of T-cell reconstitution after alpha-beta-depleted transplantation in children. This sample's TCRbeta library carried unique molecular identifier barcodes. TCRdb redid the calling of the PCR reads with MiXCR, one entry per CDR3 protein. The sample holds 500,000 to 600,000 distinct CDR3 sequences; approximately 32% are singletons and the top ten take around 2.3%. Source: PBMCs from the stem cell graft donor, taken from the stem cell graft. The receptors shown here come from a human donor who donated a stem cell graft to a child with aplastic anemia.

This clonotype has more than one count but fewer than ten. The chain couples TRBV7-2 to TRBJ2-3, with 10 nucleotides matching TRBD2. The germline V gene encodes CDR1 SGHTA and CDR2 FQGNSA. V lost 5 bases and J lost 0; bases outside the gene matches: 8. The CDR3 length is 17 residues. The CDR3 DNA reads TGTGCCAGCAGCACTCGGACTAGCGGTGATAGCACAGATACGCAGTATTTT. This codes for CASSTRTSGDSTDTQYF.

This clonotype has only a few counts. The CDR3 bases are TGTGCCAGCAGCGACCGACTAGCGGGAGTCGACAATGAGCAGTTCTTC. Translating it yields CASSDRLAGVDNEQFF. The chain has TRBV7-6 and TRBJ2-1; 12 nucleotides match TRBD2. The V gene end was trimmed by 5 bases and the J gene end by 5 bases; junction bases not matched to a gene: 7. The CDR3 totals 16 residues. Germline CDR1 is SGHVS and CDR2 is FNYEAQ.

This clonotype was observed a handful of times. The genes are TRBV30 and TRBJ2-5; D not resolved. CDR3 length: 14 residues. In germline, CDR1 is GTSNPN, CDR2 SVGIG (reference sequence). Trimming removed 2 bases from V and 2 bases from J, with 12 bases in between. The CDR3 DNA sequence: TGTGCCTGGAGTCTCCGGAGCCCTCAAGAGACCCAGTACTTC. Translated, it gives CAWSLRSPQETQYF.

The chain recombines TRBV29-1 with TRBJ1-2; D is possibly TRBD1 (5 bases). This CDR3 contains 14 residues. The germline V and J ends were trimmed by 0 bases and 8 bases, with 16 bases remaining between them. Germline-derived CDR1 and CDR2 are SQVTM and ANQGSEA. The CDR3 nucleotides read TGCAGCGTTGAAGATCCCCGGGAGGGGCGCGGCTACACCTTC. Translating it yields CSVEDPREGRGYTF.